This note documents a single TCR beta chain sequence. Seattle cases were enrolled at active infection and followed longitudinally. This sample stems from a study of blood T cell repertoires in COVID-19. Study summary: The United States, Italy and Spain provided the acute and convalescent COVID-19 samples. The analysed material was cDNA or gDNA that came from T cells, B-cell-depleted T cells, or PBMCs.

There are 18 residues in the CDR3. Germline lookup yields CDR1 SEHNR and CDR2 FQNEAQ (reference sequence). J was trimmed by 1 base and V by 1 base; bases with no gene match: 9. Study processing details: Amplification of reference gene primers was used by the study to estimate nucleated cell counts. The method was immunoSEQ multiplex PCR; TCRdb's version includes in-frame clones alone and lacks a portion of them. Clonal size and the V and J genes are those of that table, whereas D and trimming came from the DNA. The profile shows about 170,000 clones, approximately 85% of them singletons. This sequence was found in a man older than 75 with COVID-19, enrolled during active disease. Source material: peripheral blood. The chain combines TRBV7-9 with TRBJ1-1; 10 nucleotides align to TRBD1. CDR3 region: CASSLDSMTGGWNTEAFF. Here the CDR3 DNA reads TGTGCCAGCAGCTTAGATAGTATGACAGGGGGCTGGAACACTGAAGCTTTCTTT.